This is a list of T cell receptor beta chains from one sample in a study of OX40 agonist ivuxolimab in advanced cancers. Generated by immunoSEQ multiplex PCR, the TCRdb table keeps only in-frame clones and is missing some. The sample includes tens of thousands of clones, 85% to 95% of them seen just once. Source: CD4+ or CD8+ T cells sorted from blood, taken in a trial of the OX40 agonist ivuxolimab. All receptors derive from an adult with an advanced solid tumor such as melanoma, head and neck, liver or kidney cancer. CDR3s include the opening cysteine and the closing phenylalanine or tryptophan. Each record gives: J gene, D gene, clone size, CDR3 length, V gene, CDR3 protein, CDR3 DNA. D genes are given only for firm matches. Where a row states a size, it is once, few, many or the class of an expanded clone; other rows omit it.

TRBJ2-7 | NA | NA | 14 | TRBV27 | CASTPDASADEQYF | TGTGCCAGCACCCCGGACGCTTCAGCCGACGAGCAGTACTTC
TRBJ2-1 | NA | NA | 15 | TRBV6-1 | CASSAPGREKEVQFF | TGTGCCAGCAGTGCCCCGGGACGGGAAAAAGAGGTGCAGTTCTTC
TRBJ2-7 | TRBD2 | NA | 15 | TRBV15 | CATSRTGTSVSEQYF | TGTGCCACCAGCAGAACCGGGACTAGCGTCTCCGAGCAGTACTTC
TRBJ1-2 | TRBD1 | NA | 11 | TRBV29-1 | CSVRGQGNDTF | TGCAGCGTGAGGGGGCAGGGGAATGACACCTTC
TRBJ1-1 | NA | NA | 14 | TRBV28 | CASSSTGNVAEAFF | TGTGCCAGTAGCAGTACAGGGAACGTCGCTGAAGCTTTCTTT
TRBJ2-1 | TRBD2 | NA | 16 | TRBV6-5 | CASSYASGRSYNEQFF | TGTGCCAGCAGTTACGCCAGCGGGAGGTCCTACAATGAGCAGTTCTTC
TRBJ2-5 | NA | once | 12 | TRBV13 | CASSSGRETQYF | TGTGCCAGCAGCTCGGGACGCGAGACCCAGTACTTC
TRBJ2-1 | NA | NA | 14 | TRBV25-1 | CASRVGASYNEQFF | TGTGCCAGCAGAGTCGGGGCATCCTACAATGAGCAGTTCTTC
TRBJ2-1 | NA | NA | 12 | TRBV5-1 | CASSFNTNEQFF | TGCGCCAGCAGCTTCAATACCAATGAGCAGTTCTTC
TRBJ2-2 | TRBD2 | NA | 19 | TRBV7-8 | CASSFHGLAAPAGTGELFF | TGTGCCAGCAGCTTTCACGGACTAGCGGCCCCGGCGGGCACCGGGGAGCTGTTTTTT
TRBJ1-2 | TRBD1 | NA | 13 | TRBV25-1 | CASTSGQHYGYTF | TGTGCCAGCACCTCGGGACAGCACTATGGCTACACCTTC
TRBJ2-5 | NA | NA | 13 | TRBV10-1 | CASSAGADLDQYF | TGCGCCAGCAGCGCCGGGGCGGACCTAGACCAGTACTTC
TRBJ2-7 | TRBD1 | NA | 15 | TRBV11-3 | CASSSLDGTVDGQYF | TGTGCCAGCAGCTCTCTGGATGGGACAGTCGACGGGCAGTACTTC
TRBJ2-7 | TRBD2 | NA | 18 | TRBV27 | CASSLKGGLTSESYEQYF | TGTGCCAGCAGTTTAAAAGGTGGACTTACTAGCGAATCCTACGAGCAGTACTTC
TRBJ2-7 | NA | NA | 14 | TRBV28 | CASNQAGRPSEQYF | TGTGCCAGCAATCAGGCGGGGAGACCCTCCGAGCAGTACTTC
TRBJ2-7 | NA | NA | 14 | TRBV2 | CASSGGIGRYEQYF | TGTGCCAGCAGTGGTGGTATAGGGCGCTACGAGCAGTACTTC
TRBJ2-7 | NA | NA | 18 | TRBV4-3 | CASSQDGPLQVAPGEQYF | TGCGCCAGCAGCCAAGATGGCCCACTACAGGTCGCCCCAGGCGAGCAGTACTTC
TRBJ2-3 | TRBD2 | NA | 15 | TRBV6-1 | CASSPPAGGTDTQYF | TGTGCCAGCAGTCCCCCAGCGGGGGGCACAGATACGCAGTATTTT
TRBJ2-7 | NA | few | 13 | TRBV27 | CASSFAHGYEQYF | TGTGCCAGCAGTTTCGCCCATGGCTACGAGCAGTACTTC
TRBJ1-3 | NA | NA | 19 | TRBV28 | CASSFPPYLPGSSGNTIYF | TGTGCCAGCAGTTTCCCTCCATACTTACCGGGGAGCTCTGGAAACACCATATATTTT
TRBJ2-3 | TRBD2 | NA | 17 | TRBV28 | CASTYGASGRETDTQYF | TGTGCCAGCACCTACGGGGCTAGCGGTCGCGAGACAGATACGCAGTATTTT
TRBJ2-7 | NA | NA | 12 | TRBV5-6 | CASSSYSYEQYF | TGTGCCAGCAGCTCGTATTCCTACGAGCAGTACTTC
TRBJ2-1 | TRBD2 | NA | 19 | TRBV5-1 | CASSLWGAPSGSGYNEQFF | TGCGCCAGCAGCTTGTGGGGGGCGCCTAGCGGGAGTGGGTACAATGAGCAGTTCTTC
TRBJ1-5 | TRBD1 | NA | 15 | TRBV4-1 | CASSQADRGNQPQHF | TGCGCCAGCAGCCAAGCGGACAGGGGCAATCAGCCCCAGCATTTT
TRBJ1-1 | TRBD1 | NA | 14 | TRBV30 | CAWTGTAFNTEAFF | TGTGCCTGGACGGGGACAGCTTTTAACACTGAAGCTTTCTTT
TRBJ2-6 | NA | NA | 16 | TRBV4-1 | CASSQAQSSGANVLTF | TGCGCCAGCAGCCAGGCACAGAGCTCTGGGGCCAACGTCCTGACTTTC
TRBJ2-3 | TRBD2 | NA | 16 | TRBV7-9 | CASSLFLAGVADTQYF | TGTGCCAGCAGCTTATTCCTCGCGGGAGTTGCCGATACGCAGTATTTT
TRBJ1-2 | TRBD1 | NA | 15 | TRBV6-6 | CASSFSTGVEYGYTF | TGTGCCAGCAGCTTCTCCACAGGGGTTGAATATGGCTACACCTTC
TRBJ1-5 | TRBD1 | NA | 15 | TRBV13 | CASSPGQGSNQPQHF | TGTGCCAGCAGCCCGGGACAGGGTAGCAATCAGCCCCAGCATTTT
TRBJ2-5 | TRBD1 | NA | 16 | TRBV30 | CAWSPTGNGPQETQYF | TGTGCCTGGAGTCCGACAGGGAATGGGCCCCAAGAGACCCAGTACTTC
TRBJ2-7 | TRBD1 | NA | 13 | TRBV19 | CASSIGTEYEQYF | TGTGCCAGTAGTATTGGGACAGAGTACGAGCAGTACTTC
TRBJ2-2 | NA | NA | 13 | TRBV9 | CASSDGATGELFF | TGTGCCAGCAGCGACGGGGCTACCGGGGAGCTGTTTTTT
TRBJ1-4 | NA | NA | 15 | TRBV5-1 | CASSLGDFGGEKLFF | TGCGCCAGCAGCTTGGGGGATTTCGGAGGTGAAAAACTGTTTTTT
TRBJ2-7 | NA | NA | 15 | TRBV4-3 | CASSHREGGSYEQYF | TGCGCCAGCAGCCATAGAGAGGGGGGCAGCTACGAGCAGTACTTC
TRBJ2-1 | TRBD1 | NA | 16 | TRBV5-8 | CASTRLAGGPYNEQFF | TGTGCCAGCACCCGGTTGGCAGGGGGCCCTTACAATGAGCAGTTCTTC
TRBJ2-1 | TRBD2 | NA | 16 | TRBV5-6 | CASSLELAGIANEQFF | TGTGCCAGCAGCTTGGAGCTAGCGGGAATAGCCAATGAGCAGTTCTTC
TRBJ2-3 | NA | NA | 13 | TRBV27 | CASSLGGEDTQYF | TGTGCCAGCTCCCTCGGCGGGGAAGATACGCAGTATTTT
TRBJ1-1 | TRBD1 | NA | 15 | TRBV11-2 | CASSETTGVNTEAFF | TGTGCCAGCAGCGAGACGACAGGGGTGAACACTGAAGCTTTCTTT
TRBJ2-3 | NA | NA | 17 | TRBV19 | CASSITIWPLSTDTQYF | TGTGCCAGTAGTATAACCATATGGCCACTAAGCACAGATACGCAGTATTTT
TRBJ2-7 | TRBD2 | NA | 14 | TRBV19 | CASSSGTSFYEQYF | TGTGCCAGTAGCTCGGGGACTAGCTTCTACGAGCAGTACTTC
TRBJ2-3 | TRBD2 | NA | 15 | TRBV27 | CASSLGLVSTDTQYF | TGTGCCAGCAGTTTAGGACTAGTTAGCACAGATACGCAGTATTTT
TRBJ1-2 | NA | NA | 13 | TRBV30 | CAWSLDRIYGYTF | TGTGCCTGGAGTCTCGACAGGATCTATGGCTACACCTTC
TRBJ2-7 | NA | NA | 13 | TRBV28 | CASSFPQGYEQYF | TGTGCCAGCAGTTTCCCACAGGGATACGAGCAGTACTTC
TRBJ2-1 | NA | NA | 13 | TRBV19 | CASGQDSYNEQFF | TGTGCCAGTGGGCAGGACAGCTACAATGAGCAGTTCTTC
TRBJ2-7 | NA | NA | 13 | TRBV6-4 | CAGPPRSSYEQYF | TGTGCCGGCCCACCCCGGTCGTCCTACGAGCAGTACTTC